This TCR beta chain was sequenced during a study of T cells after yellow fever vaccination (dated by TCRdb to the late 2010s). A note on the overall study: The SMART-Seq v4 Ultra Low Input RNA kit was used to prepare libraries from fractions with low cell numbers. Two healthy male donors made up the cohort, one aged 18 to 29 years and the other aged 30 to 40 years. Blood samples were taken at several timepoints before and after primary and secondary immunization, and bulk PBMC replicates and cell subsets were isolated. To follow T-cell clones before and after both primary and booster YFV17D yellow fever vaccination, bulk TCR alpha and beta repertoires underwent longitudinal sequencing. The paper's findings and limits, for the study overall: Computational filtering was required because FACS-sorted repertoires could contain abundant contaminating clonotypes from the bulk population. Only a couple of donors were included in the study, so the extent to which the findings can be generalized is limited. A small fraction of clonotypes appeared in both the CD4 and CD8 compartments, likely as a result of convergent recombination. After the booster, most of the clones that had expanded following primary vaccination were detected again (roughly 97% of CD4 and around 90% of CD8), which suggests that memory was broadly maintained. The secondary T-cell response was weaker than the primary response but faster, peaking on day 5 instead of day 15.

The treatment or condition tag for this specimen amounts to: live attenuated yellow fever vaccine strain. A standard Ficoll-Paque protocol was used to isolate PBMCs from peripheral blood. Dynabeads CD4 and CD8 positive selection kits were used to isolate CD4 and CD8 T-cell fractions. TriZol was used to extract RNA from bulk PBMCs, from CD4 and CD8 fractions, and from dextramer-positive and dextramer-negative fractions. Turning to this clonotype: Its antigen is still unknown. No base quality values were provided; no much bigger clone lies one nucleotide off.

From the cysteine up to the phenylalanine, the CDR3 has a length of 13 residues. Only the CDR3 part of the read is kept: 39 bases, read in frame from the first base. The CDR1 and CDR2 encoded by the germline V gene are MDHEN and SYDVKM. At the junction V is shortened by 11 bases and J by 2 bases, with 16 bases in between. TCR cDNA was synthesized by 5'RACE template switching, which introduced a universal primer site and unique molecular identifiers. Priming of cDNA synthesis was performed from both the TCR alpha and TCR beta constant segments. Libraries were amplified in two PCR steps, with sample barcodes and sequencing adapters added in the second step. Libraries were sequenced on Illumina HiSeq 2500 (2x100 bp) or NovaSeq (2x150 bp). As for the original processing: MIGEC handled demultiplexing of reads and collapsing into UMI consensus sequences, while MiXCR performed V(D)J alignment. Using edgeR on replicate PBMC samples, clonotypes were called vaccine-responding if FDR was below 0.01 and the log2 fold change was above 5 up to day 15. Each bulk clonotype received a CD4 or CD8 identity based on whether the sequenced CD4 or CD8 repertoire contained that clonotype at higher abundance. TCRdb applied fastp at Q25 and MiXCR to the public reads, then kept only in-frame beta chains. Each entry merges the rows of one CDR3 protein and shows their most common DNA and genes. The V and J calls and clone size are TCRdb's, not the authors'. In this sample the table shows a few hundred thousand distinct CDR3 sequences, approximately 6.3% of which occur a single time. The ten largest clones capture about 0.95% of the sample.

The TCR was taken from a man aged 25-40 years who received the YFV17D yellow fever vaccine. This specimen was CD4+ T cells sorted from PBMCs, taken on the day of the yellow fever booster vaccination. Recombination connected TRBV28 to TRBJ2-7; there is no confident call for the D gene. In nucleotides, the sequence is TGTGCCGCCCCAGTGGGCAGAACCTACGAGCAGTACTTC. Translated, it reads CAAPVGRTYEQYF.